This T cell receptor beta chain was sequenced in a study of control samples from healthy donors and cancer patients. Here immunoSEQ multiplex PCR was the method, and the copy in TCRdb shows in-frame clones only, minus some. The sample has 140,000 to 150,000 clones; about nine tenths are singletons. This clone was detected once. This CDR3 has 19 amino acids. V lost 2 bases and J lost 1; bases outside the gene matches: 13. The germline V gene encodes CDR1 SGHTA and CDR2 FQGTGA. The sequenced sample consisted of blood. The V call is TRBV7-3, the J call TRBJ2-3, with TRBD1 identical over 9 bases. This TCR came from a man aged 25-40 years in good health. The CDR3 DNA is TGTGCCAGCAGCTTAGTGGTTGGACAGGGGTCTCGGGGCACAGATACGCAGTATTTT. It yields the protein CASSLVVGQGSRGTDTQYF.